The clone carrying this T cell receptor beta chain has a count of ten or more. Its cognate antigen is unknown. Per germline, CDR1 MDHEN and CDR2 SYDVKM. The ends lost 6 bases at V and 3 bases at J; junction bases unmatched: 10. This CDR3 is built from 16 residues. A second roughly 6 to 12 cycle PCR used barcoded and J-beta primers. Each cDNA was tagged by a template-switch adaptor containing 12 random nucleotides. TCRdb fed the 5' RACE reads into MiXCR, producing one record per CDR3 protein. The sample includes some 890,000 distinct CDR3 sequences, just under 30% of them seen just once. This sample is part of a study of blood T cells in healthy people across ages. General study points: There was no known CMV status for donors, so expanded clonotype changes were possibly confounded.

The sample was also linked to a second study, of T cells of mothers and their children.

The source material was blood. The chain is built from TRBV28 and TRBJ2-7, with 11 bases matching TRBD1. This receptor was taken from a woman aged 40 to 50 in good health. This chain's CDR3 is CASSPYWTGGDYEQYF. CDR3 sequence (DNA): TGTGCCAGCAGCCCATACTGGACAGGGGGCGACTACGAGCAGTACTTC.